This TCR beta chain came from a study of T-cell memory formation after mild COVID-19. Study as a whole: Clustering of TCRs was largely donor specific. Study-level results: Within pre-infection memory, some responding clones were found, suggesting cross-reactive memory joined.

The germline CDR1 and CDR2 sequences are KGHDR and SFDVKD. The CDR3 is 14 amino acids. Trimming removed 5 bases at V and 2 bases at J, with 10 bases between. MiXCR was run by TCRdb on the 5' RACE reads, yielding one entry per CDR3 protein. The sample lists 500,000 to 650,000 distinct CDR3 sequences; about 20% were seen once. This clonotype was counted only a few times. The antigen is unknown. This sequence was found in an adult woman who had mild COVID-19 (a few samples of this study predate the infection). Cell type and time point are not known. Sequenced material: PBMCs or a T cell subset sorted from them (not recorded which). The chain has TRBV24-1 and TRBJ2-3; D may be TRBD2 (6 bases). The CDR3 nucleotides are TGTGCCACCAGTGTGGCGGGATTCACAGATACGCAGTATTTT. This encodes CATSVAGFTDTQYF.